The subject of this entry is one T cell receptor beta chain. Antigen: not known. Read data end 3 residues before the CDR3 end; the end is taken from the germline J gene. Trimming at V came to 2 bases and at J to 5 bases, leaving 7 bases not matched to a gene. Looked up from germline, CDR1 is SGHRS and CDR2 is YFSETQ. The length of the CDR3 is 14 residues. Profiled with immunoSEQ multiplex PCR; TCRdb holds only in-frame clones, not every one. Its clone listing holds about 23,000 clones. The sample originates from a study of T cells in women clearing cervical HPV infection. Points from the study as a whole: Cases carried less TRBV6-7 than controls: 0.11% versus 0.16%.

This clonotype was sampled from a woman aged 18-69 years with a cervical HPV16 infection that either progressed to CIN3+ or cleared (not recorded which). The source material was blood buffy coat. The rearrangement joins TRBV5-1 to TRBJ2-7; 7 bases line up with TRBD1. The CDR3 here is CASSFDRVEHEQYF. The CDR3 DNA, read in part, is TGCGCCAGCAGCTTTGACAGGGTAGAACACGAG.